Shown below are 27 T cell receptor beta chains from a single sample sequenced in a study of shared clonotypes between healthy human individuals (dated by TCRdb to about 2020). Preparation of the library involved the immunoSEQ multiplex PCR assay. Here the immuneACCESS table is served through TCRdb, limited to in-frame sequences with V and J called. Missing clones are a known gap in these copies; in checked studies unresolved V genes cover under half, and the rest lacks a known reason. For this sample there are under 1,900,000 clones; around 98.5% appear just once. 0.36% of the sample comes from the top ten. The sequencing sample was made of naive CD4+ T cells sorted from blood. The cell subset or site label for this specimen denotes: CD45RA+ positively selected. These TCRs come from a young man in good health.

The J gene is TRBJ2-3, the V gene TRBV7-9, with 10 bases lining up with TRBD1. CDR3 size: 16 residues. With V trimmed by 4 bases and J by 2 bases, 6 bases remained unmatched. Germline V gives CDR1 SEHNR, CDR2 FQNEAQ (reference sequence). CDR3 sequence reads: CASSYGTGVNTDTQYF. CDR3 nucleotide sequence: TGTGCCAGCAGCTATGGGACAGGGGTGAACACAGATACGCAGTATTTT.

The gene calls are TRBV6-1 and TRBJ1-4; D not resolved. The CDR3 has 15 residues. Between the trimmed V and J ends, which lost 1 base and 7 bases, there was a span of 13 bases. The germline V gene has CDR1 MNHNS and CDR2 SASEGT. The DNA for the CDR3 is TGTGCCAGCAGTGAAGAGGTAGGAGCCTTTGAAAAACTGTTTTTT. Encoded protein: CASSEEVGAFEKLFF.

J is TRBJ2-7 and V is TRBV29-1, with D possibly matching TRBD1 (5 bases). Germline CDR1 SQVTM, CDR2 ANQGSEA. The CDR3 runs to 14 residues. V was pared by 6 bases and J by 3 bases, with 18 bases between. The CDR3, as DNA: TGCAGCGTCCGGGCCTCTGGACATAACTACGAGCAGTACTTC. Encoded protein: CSVRASGHNYEQYF.

The chain carries TRBV5-1 and TRBJ2-5; 8 bases match TRBD1. After removal of 3 bases from V and 5 bases from J, the junction contained 9 bases not matched to a gene. CDR1 and CDR2 from the germline V gene are SGHRS and YFSETQ. This CDR3 spans 15 amino acids. CDR3 residues: CASSYGQGSQETQYF. CDR3 nucleotides: TGCGCCAGCAGCTATGGACAGGGTAGTCAGGAGACCCAGTACTTC. The whole variable domain, filled in from reference TRBV5-1 and TRBJ2-5, reads KAGVTQTPRYLIKTRGQQVTLSCSPISGHRSVSWYQQTPGQGLQFLFEYFSETQRNKGNFPGRFSGRQFSNSRSEMNVSTLELGDSALYLCASSYGQGSQETQYFGPGTRLLVL.

The chain recombines TRBV18 with TRBJ2-1; no reliable D call. Trimming took off 3 bases at V and 2 bases at J, with 11 bases between the two ends. The CDR3 is 15 amino acids. Germline CDR1 and CDR2: KGHSH and LQKENI. Here the CDR3 DNA reads TGTGCCAGCTCACCCCGGCAAACCCCCTACAATGAGCAGTTCTTC. Encoded protein: CASSPRQTPYNEQFF.

CDR3: CASSSGRRNEQFF. The CDR3 region has the DNA TGTGCCAGCAGTTCGGGACGTAGGAACGAGCAGTTCTTC. The chain couples TRBV28 to TRBJ2-1; the D call may be TRBD1 or TRBD2 (5 bases each). Trimming left V 4 bases short and J 10 bases short, with 14 bases between. Germline values: CDR1 MDHEN, CDR2 SYDVKM. This CDR3 has 13 amino acids. The full variable domain, with the rest looked up from reference TRBV28 and TRBJ2-1, is DVKVTQSSRYLVKRTGEKVFLECVQDMDHENMFWYRQDPGLGLRLIYFSYDVKMKEKGDIPEGYSVSREKKERFSLILESASTNQTSMYLCASSSGRRNEQFFGPGTRLTVL.

This clone occurred once. The chain uses TRBV2 and TRBJ2-1; no clear D. This CDR3 comprises 13 residues. The germline CDR1 and CDR2 sequences are SNHLY and FYNNEI. Trimming left V 6 bases short and J 1 base short, with 7 bases between. The CDR3 DNA reads TGTGCCAGCAGGTCGCGGTCCTACAATGAGCAGTTCTTC. Its protein product is CASRSRSYNEQFF.

The chain employs TRBV29-1 and TRBJ2-1, with 8 bases fitting TRBD2. The germline V gene has CDR1 SQVTM and CDR2 ANQGSEA. This CDR3 is 13 amino acids long. Trimming removed 4 bases from V and 7 bases from J; junction bases left unmatched: 6. CDR3 bases: TGCAGCGTTGTACCAGCGGGAGTAAATGAGCAGTTCTTC. It codes for CSVVPAGVNEQFF.

The J gene is TRBJ2-3, the V gene TRBV10-3; D remains unclear. In germline, CDR1 is ENHRY, CDR2 SYGVKD. The V gene lost 4 bases and the J gene lost 2 bases, with 13 bases spanning the gap. CDR3 size: 15 residues. The DNA for the CDR3 is TGTGCCATCAGTGGGTTCAACGCCCCCACAGATACGCAGTATTTT. It encodes CAISGFNAPTDTQYF.

The count of this clone is one. V and J are TRBV7-2 and TRBJ1-3; unclear D gene. The germline gives CDR1 SGHTA, CDR2 FQGNSA. Trimming pared 2 bases from V and 9 bases from J, leaving 8 bases between. The CDR3 spans 12 residues. CDR3 sequence: CASSLSEGTIYF. The CDR3 region has the DNA TGTGCCAGCAGCTTAAGTGAGGGCACCATATATTTT.

The rearrangement links TRBV29-1 to TRBJ2-3; 11 bases agree with TRBD1. The trim removed 7 bases at V and 3 bases at J, leaving 6 bases unmatched. The CDR3 totals 14 residues. CDR1 is SQVTM, CDR2 ANQGSEA, per germline. The CDR3 loop reads CSGTGTGGTDTQYF. In DNA form, the CDR3 reads TGCAGCGGAACCGGGACAGGGGGTACAGATACGCAGTATTTT.

The V gene is TRBV7-2, the J gene TRBJ2-2; TRBD1 aligns across 8 bases. V lost 1 base and J lost 7; bases outside the gene matches: 5. Germline values: CDR1 SGHTA, CDR2 FQGNSA. The CDR3 is 15 residues long. The CDR3 is CASSLVRGRDGELFF. CDR3 bases: TGTGCCAGCAGCTTAGTCAGGGGGCGCGACGGGGAGCTGTTTTTT.

V and J are TRBV6-5 and TRBJ2-7, with D possibly being TRBD1 (6 bases). Germline V gives CDR1 MNHEY, CDR2 SVGAGI. Trimming stripped 0 bases from V and 0 bases from J, with 12 bases between. CDR3 length: 16 residues. CDR3 coding DNA: TGTGCCAGCAGTTACTCGGCTACAGGGACCTCCTACGAGCAGTACTTC. It specifies CASSYSATGTSYEQYF.

The chain has TRBV5-1 and TRBJ1-1; possible D gene TRBD1, 5 bases. The germline V and J ends were trimmed by 2 bases and 4 bases, with 9 bases remaining between them. CDR1 is SGHRS, CDR2 YFSETQ, per germline. This CDR3 comprises 13 residues. CDR3 in DNA: TGCGCCAGCAGCTTAAAGGGGAGCACTGAAGCTTTCTTT. It yields the protein CASSLKGSTEAFF.

This rearrangement joins TRBV18 to TRBJ2-5, with 11 bases aligning to TRBD1. V lost 6 bases and J lost 5; bases outside the gene matches: 8. Germline CDR1 reads KGHSH; CDR2 reads LQKENI. The CDR3 length is 15 residues. The CDR3 protein is CASSTGTGGMETQYF. In DNA form, the CDR3 reads TGTGCCAGCTCGACCGGGACAGGGGGTATGGAGACCCAGTACTTC.

The V gene is TRBV5-1, the J gene TRBJ2-7; D unclear. This CDR3 has 14 amino acids. The V end lost 0 bases, the J end lost 0 bases, and 7 bases lay between the germline ends. The germline gives CDR1 SGHRS, CDR2 YFSETQ. In nucleotides, the CDR3 is TGCGCCAGCAGCTTGGGACCGACCTCCTACGAGCAGTACTTC. Protein product: CASSLGPTSYEQYF.

This clone was seen a single time. The V gene is TRBV11-1, the J gene TRBJ2-1; D unresolved. The CDR3 runs to 12 residues. Germline V gives CDR1 SGHAT, CDR2 FQDESV (reference sequence). V lost 5 bases, J lost 11 bases, and 13 bases lay in between. CDR3 amino acids: CASSQMGAQQFF. CDR3 bases: TGTGCCAGCAGCCAAATGGGCGCGCAGCAGTTCTTC.

V usage is TRBV7-6 and J usage is TRBJ2-1; either TRBD1 or TRBD2 may supply D (5 bases each). The ends were cut back, 5 bases at V and 4 bases at J, with 15 bases in the middle. Germline values: CDR1 SGHVS, CDR2 FNYEAQ. The CDR3 spans 15 residues. CDR3 residues: CASSPGGGGYNEQFF. In nucleotides, the CDR3 is TGTGCCAGCAGCCCCGGCGGTGGGGGATACAATGAGCAGTTCTTC.

The chain is built from TRBV30 and TRBJ2-5; possibly TRBD1 for D (5 bases). V lost 4 bases to trimming and J lost 5 bases, with 14 bases between them. Germline loops: CDR1 GTSNPN, CDR2 SVGIG (reference sequence). The CDR3 totals 13 residues. The CDR3 sequence: CAWIRVGSETQYF. As DNA, the CDR3 is TGTGCCTGGATCAGGGTCGGCTCGGAGACCCAGTACTTC. The whole variable domain, filled in from reference TRBV30 and TRBJ2-5, reads SQTIHQWPATLVQPVGSPLSLECTVEGTSNPNLYWYRQAAGRGLQLLFYSVGIGQISSEVPQNLSASRPQDRQFILSSKKLLLSDSGFYLCAWIRVGSETQYFGPGTRLLVL.

V is TRBV5-4 and J is TRBJ2-3; 14 bases agree with TRBD2. The CDR3 runs to 17 residues. The V and J ends lost 2 bases and 3 bases, in that order; junction bases with no gene match: 5. CDR1 is SGHNT and CDR2 is YYREEE in the germline V gene (reference sequence). The CDR3 coding sequence is TGTGCCAGCAGCTTCTGGACTAGCGGGAGGAATACAGATACGCAGTATTTT. This encodes CASSFWTSGRNTDTQYF.

In DNA, the CDR3 is TGTGCCAGCAGCCGGGGACGGAACACTGAAGCTTTCTTT. This encodes CASSRGRNTEAFF. J is TRBJ1-1 and V is TRBV11-1, with D tentatively TRBD1 (5 bases). In germline, CDR1 is SGHAT, CDR2 FQDESV (reference sequence). The CDR3 covers 13 residues. Trimming pared 5 bases from V and 1 base from J, leaving 8 bases between.

The chain is built from TRBV2 and TRBJ1-5, with 8 bases that match TRBD1. Trimming cost V 6 bases and J 4 bases; bases outside gene matches: 5. This CDR3 is built from 14 residues. Germline V CDR1 and CDR2: SNHLY, FYNNEI. The chain's CDR3 is CASSMGQDNQPQHF. In DNA form, the CDR3 reads TGTGCCAGCAGCATGGGACAGGATAATCAGCCCCAGCATTTT.

The rearrangement uses TRBV6-4 and TRBJ2-5, with no clear D. CDR3 size: 12 residues. The germline CDR1 and CDR2 sequences are MRHNA and SNTAGT. V lost 7 bases, J lost 2 bases, and 8 bases lay in between. The CDR3 loop reads CASIGPQETQYF. The CDR3 nucleotides read TGTGCCAGCATCGGCCCACAAGAGACCCAGTACTTC.

V and J are TRBV11-2 and TRBJ2-2, with 7 bases lining up with TRBD2. The CDR3 length is 17 residues. V lost 1 base to trimming and J lost 1 base; unmatched junction nucleotides: 6. Germline-derived CDR1 and CDR2 are SGHAT and FQNNGV. Here the CDR3 DNA reads TGTGCCAGCAGCTTAGTCAGGCTAGCGGAGAACACCGGGGAGCTGTTTTTT. Its translation: CASSLVRLAENTGELFF.

The chain carries TRBV4-3 and TRBJ1-2; 8 bases align to TRBD1. Germline trimming cut 2 bases from V and 7 bases from J; bases unmatched to any gene: 12. Looked up from germline, CDR1 is LGHNA and CDR2 is YSLEER. This CDR3 contains 16 residues. The CDR3 protein is CASSQLPGAGGVGYTF. In nucleotides, the CDR3 is TGCGCCAGCAGCCAACTACCCGGGGCAGGGGGCGTTGGCTACACCTTC.

This chain links TRBV20-1 with TRBJ2-1, with D perhaps being TRBD1 or TRBD2 (5 bases each). Trimming took 4 bases from V and 9 from J, leaving 10 bases between them. CDR1 DFQATT and CDR2 SNEGSKA come from the germline V gene (reference sequence). CDR3 size: 11 residues. The CDR3 DNA is TGCAGTGCTACCGGGGCGATTGAGCAGTTCTTC. Translating gives CSATGAIEQFF.

This chain uses TRBV15 with TRBJ2-7; 8 nucleotides align to TRBD2. The CDR3 runs 14 residues. Germline V gene lookup returns CDR1 LNHNV and CDR2 YYDKDF (reference sequence). V shed 2 bases and J 3 bases; nucleotides not matched to a gene: 3. The CDR3 protein is CATSRPGLVYEQYF. The CDR3 DNA follows: TGTGCCACCAGCAGACCGGGACTAGTCTACGAGCAGTACTTC.